The count of the clone carrying this T cell receptor beta chain is one. What it binds is unknown. V lost 2 bases, J lost 5 bases, and 12 bases lay in between. Per germline, CDR1 LNHDA and CDR2 SQIVND (reference sequence). The CDR3 sequence is 14 residues long. The PCR had 60 Vbeta and 13 Jbeta primers. Profiled with immunoSEQ multiplex PCR; TCRdb holds only in-frame clones, not every one. Among more than 95,000 clones, roughly 80% were seen once, and the ten largest hold roughly 4.1%. The data stem from a study of cytomegalovirus exposure and HLA in healthy donors. Study-level results: CMV serostatus alone was available as immune exposure information. The number of N-insertions in an Asian-associated ancestry cluster was reportedly below the roughly 620-donor mean in a later analysis.

The TCR comes from a man aged 18-30 years in good health and CMV-seropositive. The V and J genes are TRBV19 and TRBJ2-5; unclear D gene. Source material: PBMCs. The CDR3 reads CASSINSDKETQYF. The CDR3 DNA is TGTGCCAGTAGTATAAATTCTGACAAGGAGACCCAGTACTTC.